This TCR beta chain originates from a study of OX40 agonist ivuxolimab in advanced cancers. Study overall: An anti-OX40 (CD134) antibody with agonistic activity, ivuxolimab, was administered to patients. Study-wide results and caveats: CD4+ T cells averaged fewer expanded clones than CD8+ T cells. Relatively little clonal expansion, among the lowest observed, appeared in partial responders at 0.1-3.0 mg/kg.

As regards this clone: Antigen: not known.

Cycle 7 day 1, cycle 4 day 1, and baseline were the timepoints at which blood was sampled. The CDR3 covers 14 residues. V was shortened by 4 bases and J by 3 bases, with 12 bases between the two germline ends. The germline V gene encodes CDR1 SGHRS and CDR2 YFSETQ. Sequenced by immunoSEQ multiplex PCR; TCRdb stores in-frame clones only, minus some. The sample consists of roughly 30,000 clones, more than 75% of them appearing once. The sequence was collected from an adult with an advanced solid tumor such as melanoma, head and neck, liver or kidney cancer. The chain couples TRBV5-1 to TRBJ2-3; no clear D. Sequences were derived from CD4+ or CD8+ T cells sorted from blood, sampled in a trial of the OX40 agonist ivuxolimab. CDR3 loop: CASSDRVATDTQYF. CDR3 bases: TGCGCCAGCAGCGATCGGGTCGCTACAGATACGCAGTATTTT.